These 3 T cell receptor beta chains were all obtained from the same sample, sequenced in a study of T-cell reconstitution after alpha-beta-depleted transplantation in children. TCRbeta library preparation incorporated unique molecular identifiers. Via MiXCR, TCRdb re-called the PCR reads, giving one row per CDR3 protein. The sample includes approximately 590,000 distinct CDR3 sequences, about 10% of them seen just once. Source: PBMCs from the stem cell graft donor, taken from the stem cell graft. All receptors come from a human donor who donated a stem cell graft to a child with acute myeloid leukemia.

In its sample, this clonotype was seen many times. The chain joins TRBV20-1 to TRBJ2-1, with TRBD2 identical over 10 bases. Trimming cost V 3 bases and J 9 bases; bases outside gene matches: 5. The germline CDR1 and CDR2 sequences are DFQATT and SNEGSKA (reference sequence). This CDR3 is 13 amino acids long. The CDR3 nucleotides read TGCAGTGCTAGTTGGAGACTAGCGGGTGAGCAGTTCTTC. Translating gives CSASWRLAGEQFF.

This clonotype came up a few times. Written as DNA, the CDR3 is TGCGCCAGCAGCTTGGAGGGCCAGGCGTCCTACGAGCAGTACTTC. It yields the protein CASSLEGQASYEQYF. The gene calls are TRBV5-1 and TRBJ2-7; D ambiguous. CDR1 is SGHRS and CDR2 is YFSETQ in the germline V gene. CDR3 size: 15 residues. Trimming left V 0 bases short and J 1 base short, with 11 bases between.

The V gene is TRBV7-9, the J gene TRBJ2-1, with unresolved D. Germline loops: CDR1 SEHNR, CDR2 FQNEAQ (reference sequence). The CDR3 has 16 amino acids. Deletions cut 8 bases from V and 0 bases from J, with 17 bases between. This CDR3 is CASGPVMSSSYNEQFF. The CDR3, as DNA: TGTGCCAGCGGACCGGTGATGAGCAGCTCCTACAATGAGCAGTTCTTC.